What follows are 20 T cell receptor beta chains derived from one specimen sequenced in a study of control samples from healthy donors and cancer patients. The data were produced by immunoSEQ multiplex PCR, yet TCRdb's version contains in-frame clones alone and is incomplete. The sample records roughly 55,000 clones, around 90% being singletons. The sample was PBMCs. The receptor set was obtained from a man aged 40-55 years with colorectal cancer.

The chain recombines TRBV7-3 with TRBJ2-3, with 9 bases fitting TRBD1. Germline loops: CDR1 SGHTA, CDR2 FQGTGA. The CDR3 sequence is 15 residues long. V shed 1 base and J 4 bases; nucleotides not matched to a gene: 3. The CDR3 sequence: CASSLRGQGSDTQYF. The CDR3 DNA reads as TGTGCCAGCAGCTTAAGGGGACAGGGATCAGATACGCAGTATTTT. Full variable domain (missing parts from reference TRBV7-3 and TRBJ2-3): GAGVSQTPSNKVTEKGKYVELRCDPISGHTALYWYRQSLGQGPEFLIYFQGTGAADDSGLPNDRFFAVRPEGSVSTLKIQRTERGDSAVYLCASSLRGQGSDTQYFGPGTRLTVL.

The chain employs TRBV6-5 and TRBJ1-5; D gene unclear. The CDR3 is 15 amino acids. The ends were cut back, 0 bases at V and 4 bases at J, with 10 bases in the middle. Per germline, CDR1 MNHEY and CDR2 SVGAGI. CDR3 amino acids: CASSYSFSVNQPQHF. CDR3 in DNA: TGTGCCAGCAGTTACTCTTTTAGCGTTAATCAGCCCCAGCATTTT.

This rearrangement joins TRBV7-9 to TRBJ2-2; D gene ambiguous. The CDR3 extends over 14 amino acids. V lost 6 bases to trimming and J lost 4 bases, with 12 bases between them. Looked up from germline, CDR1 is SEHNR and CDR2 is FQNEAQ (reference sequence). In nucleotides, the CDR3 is TGTGCCAGCAGACAAAGACTTGTCACCGGGGAGCTGTTTTTT. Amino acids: CASRQRLVTGELFF.

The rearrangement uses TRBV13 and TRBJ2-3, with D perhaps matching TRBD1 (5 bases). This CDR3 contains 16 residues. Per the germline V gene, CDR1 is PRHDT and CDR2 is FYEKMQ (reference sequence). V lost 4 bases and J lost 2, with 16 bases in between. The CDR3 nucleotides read TGTGCCAGCAGCTGGCCAGGGAAGGGCCACACAGATACGCAGTATTTT. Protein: CASSWPGKGHTDTQYF.

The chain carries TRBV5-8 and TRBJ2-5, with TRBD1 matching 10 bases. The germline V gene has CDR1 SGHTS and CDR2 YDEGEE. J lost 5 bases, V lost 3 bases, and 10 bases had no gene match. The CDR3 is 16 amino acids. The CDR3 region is CASSSRDRGYAETQYF. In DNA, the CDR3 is TGTGCCAGCAGCTCCCGGGACAGGGGTTATGCGGAGACCCAGTACTTC. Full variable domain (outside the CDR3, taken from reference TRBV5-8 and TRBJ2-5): EAGVTQSPTHLIKTRGQQATLRCSPISGHTSVYWYQQALGLGLQFLLWYDEGEERNRGNFPPRFSGRQFPNYSSELNVNALELEDSALYLCASSSRDRGYAETQYFGPGTRLLVL.

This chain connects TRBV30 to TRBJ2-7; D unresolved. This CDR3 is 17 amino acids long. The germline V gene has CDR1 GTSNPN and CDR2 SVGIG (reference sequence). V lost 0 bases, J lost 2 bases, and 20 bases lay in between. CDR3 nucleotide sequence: TGTGCCTGGAGTGTAAGTTTTTTTGGAATCGGCACCTACGAGCAGTACTTC. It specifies CAWSVSFFGIGTYEQYF.

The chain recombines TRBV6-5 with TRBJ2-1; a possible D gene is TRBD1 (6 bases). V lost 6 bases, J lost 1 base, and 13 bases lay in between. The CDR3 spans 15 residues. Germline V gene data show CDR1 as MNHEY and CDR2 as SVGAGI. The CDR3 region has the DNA TGTGCCAGCAGGGCCAGGGGAATATCCTACAATGAGCAGTTCTTC. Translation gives CASRARGISYNEQFF.

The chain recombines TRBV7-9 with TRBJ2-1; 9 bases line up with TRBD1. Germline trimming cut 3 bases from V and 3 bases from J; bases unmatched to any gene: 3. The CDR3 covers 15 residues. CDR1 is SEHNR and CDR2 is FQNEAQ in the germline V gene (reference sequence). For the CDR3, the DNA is TGTGCCAGCAGCTTTCCGGGACAGGGCTACAATGAGCAGTTCTTC. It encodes CASSFPGQGYNEQFF.

CDR3 bases: TGTGCCAGCAGTTTCCGACCGGGACTAAACTACGAGCAGTACTTC. It yields the protein CASSFRPGLNYEQYF. This chain links TRBV27 with TRBJ2-7; 7 bases match TRBD2. Germline V CDR1 and CDR2: MNHEY, SMNVEV (reference sequence). There are 15 residues in the CDR3. After removal of 3 bases from V and 3 bases from J, the junction contained 8 bases not matched to a gene.

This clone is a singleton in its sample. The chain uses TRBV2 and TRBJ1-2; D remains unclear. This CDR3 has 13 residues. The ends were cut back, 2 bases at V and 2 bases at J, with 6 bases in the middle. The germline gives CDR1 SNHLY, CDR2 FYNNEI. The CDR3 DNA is TGTGCCAGCAGTGAACAGGAAAACTATGGCTACACCTTC. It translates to CASSEQENYGYTF.

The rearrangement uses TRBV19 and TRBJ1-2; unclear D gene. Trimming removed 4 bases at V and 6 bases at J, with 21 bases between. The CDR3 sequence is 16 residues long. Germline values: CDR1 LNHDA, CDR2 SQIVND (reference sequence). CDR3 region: CASSSVVVAGKDGYTF. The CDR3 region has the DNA TGTGCCAGTAGTAGTGTTGTTGTCGCAGGAAAGGATGGCTACACCTTC.

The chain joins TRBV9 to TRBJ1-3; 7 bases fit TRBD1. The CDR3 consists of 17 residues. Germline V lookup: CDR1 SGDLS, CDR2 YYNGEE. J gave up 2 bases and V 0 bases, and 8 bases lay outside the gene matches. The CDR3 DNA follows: TGTGCCAGCAGCGTAGGTCCATCCACAGGGGCTGGAAACACCATATATTTT. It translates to CASSVGPSTGAGNTIYF.

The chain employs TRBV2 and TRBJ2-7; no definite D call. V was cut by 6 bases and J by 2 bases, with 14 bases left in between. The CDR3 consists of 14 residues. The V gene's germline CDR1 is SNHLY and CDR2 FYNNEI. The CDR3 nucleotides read TGTGCCAGCAGCCTCAGGTACCCCCCCTACGAGCAGTACTTC. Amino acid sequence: CASSLRYPPYEQYF.

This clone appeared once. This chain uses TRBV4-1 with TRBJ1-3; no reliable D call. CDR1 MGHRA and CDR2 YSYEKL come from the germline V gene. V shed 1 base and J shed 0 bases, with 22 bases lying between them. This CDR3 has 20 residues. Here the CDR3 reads CASSQASLRGYYRSGNTIYF. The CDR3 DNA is TGCGCCAGCAGCCAAGCTTCTCTGCGAGGCTATTATCGCTCTGGAAACACCATATATTTT.

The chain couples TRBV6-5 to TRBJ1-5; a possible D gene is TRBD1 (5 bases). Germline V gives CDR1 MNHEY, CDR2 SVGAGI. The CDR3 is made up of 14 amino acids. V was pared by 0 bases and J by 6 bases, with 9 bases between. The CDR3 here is CASSYSGGVQPQHF. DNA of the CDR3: TGTGCCAGCAGTTACTCGGGGGGAGTTCAGCCCCAGCATTTT.

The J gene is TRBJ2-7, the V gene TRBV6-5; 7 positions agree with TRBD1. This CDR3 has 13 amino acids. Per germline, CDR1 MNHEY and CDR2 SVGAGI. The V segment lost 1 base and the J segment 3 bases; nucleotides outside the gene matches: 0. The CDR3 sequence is CASSYYRGYEQYF. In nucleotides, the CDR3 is TGTGCCAGCAGTTACTACAGGGGCTACGAGCAGTACTTC.

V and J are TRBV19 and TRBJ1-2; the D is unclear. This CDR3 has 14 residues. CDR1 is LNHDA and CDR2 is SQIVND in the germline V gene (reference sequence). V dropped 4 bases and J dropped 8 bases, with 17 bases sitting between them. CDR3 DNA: TGTGCCAGTAGTACCGCCTCTGTGGGGAGCGGCTACACCTTC. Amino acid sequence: CASSTASVGSGYTF.

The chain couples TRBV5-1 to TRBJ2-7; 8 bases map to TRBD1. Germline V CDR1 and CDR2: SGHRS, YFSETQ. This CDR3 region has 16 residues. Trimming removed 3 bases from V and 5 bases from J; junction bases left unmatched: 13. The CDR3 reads CASSSNPTGVANEQYF. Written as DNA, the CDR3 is TGCGCCAGCAGCTCAAACCCGACAGGGGTTGCTAACGAGCAGTACTTC.

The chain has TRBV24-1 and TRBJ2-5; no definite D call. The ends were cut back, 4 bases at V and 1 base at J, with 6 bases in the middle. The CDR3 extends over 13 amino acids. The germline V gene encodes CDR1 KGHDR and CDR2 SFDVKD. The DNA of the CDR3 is TGTGCCACCAGTGACGGAATCCAAGAGACCCAGTACTTC. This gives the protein CATSDGIQETQYF.

Written as DNA, the CDR3 is TGTGCCAGCTCACCAGCTCAGGGGGCGCGGAACTATGGCTACACCTTC. This translates into CASSPAQGARNYGYTF. The chain uses TRBV18 and TRBJ1-2; the match to TRBD1 covers 8 bases. V was pared by 2 bases and J by 2 bases, with 7 bases of the junction left unmatched. Germline lookup yields CDR1 KGHSH and CDR2 LQKENI. The CDR3 has 16 residues.